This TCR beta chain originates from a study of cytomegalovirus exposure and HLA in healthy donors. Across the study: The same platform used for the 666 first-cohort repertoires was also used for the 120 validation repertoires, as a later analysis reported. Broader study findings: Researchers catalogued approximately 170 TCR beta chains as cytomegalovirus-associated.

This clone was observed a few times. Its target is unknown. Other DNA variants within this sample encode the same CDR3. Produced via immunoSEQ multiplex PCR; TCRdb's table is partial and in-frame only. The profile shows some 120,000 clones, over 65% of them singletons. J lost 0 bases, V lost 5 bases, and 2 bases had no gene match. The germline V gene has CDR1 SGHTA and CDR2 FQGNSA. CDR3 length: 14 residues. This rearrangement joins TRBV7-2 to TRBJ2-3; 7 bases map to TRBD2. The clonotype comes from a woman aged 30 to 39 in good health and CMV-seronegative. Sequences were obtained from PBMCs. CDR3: CASSGGGSTDTQYF. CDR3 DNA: TGTGCCAGCAGCGGCGGGGGAAGCACAGATACGCAGTATTTT.